This T cell receptor beta chain was sequenced for a study of control samples from healthy donors and cancer patients. Libraries were prepared by immunoSEQ multiplex PCR; TCRdb keeps only in-frame clonotypes and omits some of them. The data hold approximately 49,000 clones, with 80% to 90% observed a single time. This CDR3 is 15 amino acids long. V lost 5 bases to trimming and J lost 3 bases; unmatched junction nucleotides: 7. Germline V gives CDR1 SNHLY, CDR2 FYNNEI. Sequencing used PBMCs. This receptor was identified in a woman in her fifties or sixties with lung cancer. The V call is TRBV2, the J call TRBJ1-2; 9 bases map to TRBD1. The CDR3 reads CASSRDRDPHYGYTF. In DNA form, the CDR3 reads TGTGCCAGCAGTCGGGACAGGGACCCGCACTATGGCTACACCTTC.